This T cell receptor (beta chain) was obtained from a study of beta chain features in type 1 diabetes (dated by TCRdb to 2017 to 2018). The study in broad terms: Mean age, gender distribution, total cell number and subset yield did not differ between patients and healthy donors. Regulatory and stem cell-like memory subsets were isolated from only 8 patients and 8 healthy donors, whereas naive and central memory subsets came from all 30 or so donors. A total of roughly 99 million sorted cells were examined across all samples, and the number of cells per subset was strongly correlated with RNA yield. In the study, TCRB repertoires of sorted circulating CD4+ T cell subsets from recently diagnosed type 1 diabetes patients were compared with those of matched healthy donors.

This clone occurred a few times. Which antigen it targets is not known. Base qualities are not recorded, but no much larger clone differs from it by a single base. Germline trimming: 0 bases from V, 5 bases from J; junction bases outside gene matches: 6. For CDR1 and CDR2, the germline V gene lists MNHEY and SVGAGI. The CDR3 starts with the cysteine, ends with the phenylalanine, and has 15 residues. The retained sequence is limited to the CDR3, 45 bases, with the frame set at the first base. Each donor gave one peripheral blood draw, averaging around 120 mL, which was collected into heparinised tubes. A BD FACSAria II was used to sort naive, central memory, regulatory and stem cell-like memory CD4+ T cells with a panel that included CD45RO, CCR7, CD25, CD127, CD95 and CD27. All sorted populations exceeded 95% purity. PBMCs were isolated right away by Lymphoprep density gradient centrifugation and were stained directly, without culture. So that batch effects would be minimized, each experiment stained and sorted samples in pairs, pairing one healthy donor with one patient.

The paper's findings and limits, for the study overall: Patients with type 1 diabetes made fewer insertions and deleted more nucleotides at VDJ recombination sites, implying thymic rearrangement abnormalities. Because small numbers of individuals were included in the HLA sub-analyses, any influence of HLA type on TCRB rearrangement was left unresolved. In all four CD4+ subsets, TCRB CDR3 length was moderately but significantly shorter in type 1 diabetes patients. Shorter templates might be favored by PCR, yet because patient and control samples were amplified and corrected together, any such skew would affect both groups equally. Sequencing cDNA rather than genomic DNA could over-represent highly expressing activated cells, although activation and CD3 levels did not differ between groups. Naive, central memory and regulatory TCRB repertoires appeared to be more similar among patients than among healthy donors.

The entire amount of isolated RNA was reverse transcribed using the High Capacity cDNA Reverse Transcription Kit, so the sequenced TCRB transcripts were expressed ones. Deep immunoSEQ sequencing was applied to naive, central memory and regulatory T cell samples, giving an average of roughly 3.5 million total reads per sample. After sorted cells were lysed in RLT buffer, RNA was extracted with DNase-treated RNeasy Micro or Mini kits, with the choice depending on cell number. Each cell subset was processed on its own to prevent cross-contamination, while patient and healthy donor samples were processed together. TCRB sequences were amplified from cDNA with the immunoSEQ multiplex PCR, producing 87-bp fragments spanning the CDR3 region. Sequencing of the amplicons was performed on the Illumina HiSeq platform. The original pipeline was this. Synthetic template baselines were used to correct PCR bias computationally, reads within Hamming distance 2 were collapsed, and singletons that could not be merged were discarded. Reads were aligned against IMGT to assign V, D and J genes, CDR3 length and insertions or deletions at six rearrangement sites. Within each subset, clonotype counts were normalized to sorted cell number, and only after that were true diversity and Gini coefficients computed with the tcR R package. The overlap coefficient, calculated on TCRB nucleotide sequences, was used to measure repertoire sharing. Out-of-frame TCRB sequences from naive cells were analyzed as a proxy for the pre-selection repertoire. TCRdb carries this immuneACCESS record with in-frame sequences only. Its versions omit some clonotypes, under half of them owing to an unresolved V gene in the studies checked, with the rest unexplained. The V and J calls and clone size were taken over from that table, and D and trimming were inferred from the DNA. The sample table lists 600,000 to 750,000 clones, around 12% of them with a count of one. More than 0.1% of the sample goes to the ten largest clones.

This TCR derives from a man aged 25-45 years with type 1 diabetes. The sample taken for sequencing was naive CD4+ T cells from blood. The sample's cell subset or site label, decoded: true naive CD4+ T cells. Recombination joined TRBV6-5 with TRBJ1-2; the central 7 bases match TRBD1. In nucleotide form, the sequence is TGTGCCAGCAGTTACTCGGGACAGAGGCTTTATGGCTACACCTTC. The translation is CASSYSGQRLYGYTF.